This TCR beta chain was sequenced in a study of cytomegalovirus exposure and HLA in healthy donors. Findings and caveats of the study: According to an earlier analysis, most TCR beta V segments yielded productive rearrangements about 90% or about 30% of the time.

The PCR ran on 60 Vbeta and 13 Jbeta primers. TCRdb's copy holds only in-frame clones and misses some; the assay was immunoSEQ multiplex PCR. The sample contains 100,000 or so clones, around 86% of which appear only once. As concerns this clone: Its specificity is unknown.

The germline V gene has CDR1 SGHNT and CDR2 YYREEE (reference sequence). Trimming removed 4 bases from V and 5 bases from J, with 9 bases in between. The CDR3 covers 13 residues. This chain connects TRBV5-4 to TRBJ2-2, with a weak D call TRBD1 (6 bases). Sequencing was done on a sample of PBMCs. This TCR was sampled from a man aged 30-40 years in good health and CMV-seropositive. The CDR3 DNA follows: TGTGCCAGCAGCAGGACAGAAACCGGGGAGCTGTTTTTT. Its translation is CASSRTETGELFF.